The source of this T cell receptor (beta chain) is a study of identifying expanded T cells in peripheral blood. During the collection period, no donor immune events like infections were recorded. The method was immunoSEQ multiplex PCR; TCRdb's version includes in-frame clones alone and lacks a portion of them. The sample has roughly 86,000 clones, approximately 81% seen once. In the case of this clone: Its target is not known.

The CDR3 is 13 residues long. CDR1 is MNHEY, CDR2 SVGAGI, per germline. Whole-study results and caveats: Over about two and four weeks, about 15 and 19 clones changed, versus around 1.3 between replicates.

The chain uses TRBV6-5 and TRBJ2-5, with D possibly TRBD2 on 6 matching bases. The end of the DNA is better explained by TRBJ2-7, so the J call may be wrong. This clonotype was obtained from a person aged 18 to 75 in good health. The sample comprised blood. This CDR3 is CASSRDWRYEQYF. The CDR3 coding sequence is TGTGCCAGCAGCCGGGACTGGCGCTACGAGCAGTACTTC.